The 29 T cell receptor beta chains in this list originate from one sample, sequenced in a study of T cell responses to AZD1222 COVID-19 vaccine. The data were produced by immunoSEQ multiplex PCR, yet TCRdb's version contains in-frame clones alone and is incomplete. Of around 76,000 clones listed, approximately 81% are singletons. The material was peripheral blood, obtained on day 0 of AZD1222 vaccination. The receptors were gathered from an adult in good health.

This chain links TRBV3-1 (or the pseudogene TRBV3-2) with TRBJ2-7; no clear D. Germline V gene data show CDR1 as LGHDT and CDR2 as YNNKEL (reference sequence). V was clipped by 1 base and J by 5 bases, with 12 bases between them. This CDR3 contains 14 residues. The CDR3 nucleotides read TGTGCCAGCAGCCAAGTTGGCCAGAACCACGAGCAGTACTTC. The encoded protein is CASSQVGQNHEQYF.

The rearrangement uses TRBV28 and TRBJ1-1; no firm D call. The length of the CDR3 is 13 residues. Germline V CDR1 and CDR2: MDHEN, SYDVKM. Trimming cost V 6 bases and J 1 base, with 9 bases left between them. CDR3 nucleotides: TGTGCCAGCAGGCCATGGAGGAACACTGAAGCTTTCTTT. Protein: CASRPWRNTEAFF.

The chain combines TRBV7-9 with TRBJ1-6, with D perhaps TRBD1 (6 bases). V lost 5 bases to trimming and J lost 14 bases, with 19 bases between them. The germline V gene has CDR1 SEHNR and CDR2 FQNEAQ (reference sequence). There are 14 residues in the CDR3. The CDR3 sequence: CASSNSRRGLTLHF. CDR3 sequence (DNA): TGTGCCAGCAGCAACTCGCGCAGGGGATTAACCCTCCACTTT.

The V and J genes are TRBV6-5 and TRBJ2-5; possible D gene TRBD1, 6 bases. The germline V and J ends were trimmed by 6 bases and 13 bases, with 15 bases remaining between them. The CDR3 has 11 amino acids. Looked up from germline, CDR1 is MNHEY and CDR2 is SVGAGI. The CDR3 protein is CASSSQGSLYF. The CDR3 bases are TGTGCCAGCAGCTCACAGGGATCGCTGTACTTC.

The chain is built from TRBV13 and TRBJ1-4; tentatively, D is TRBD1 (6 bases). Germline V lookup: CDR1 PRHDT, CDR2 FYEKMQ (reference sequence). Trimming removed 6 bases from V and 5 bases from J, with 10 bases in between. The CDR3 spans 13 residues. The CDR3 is CASRPRGNEKLFF. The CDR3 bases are TGTGCCAGCAGACCAAGGGGGAATGAAAAACTGTTTTTT. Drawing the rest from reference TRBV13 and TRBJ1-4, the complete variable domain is AAGVIQSPRHLIKEKRETATLKCYPIPRHDTVYWYQQGPGQDPQFLISFYEKMQSDKGSIPDRFSAQQFSDYHSELNMSSLELGDSALYFCASRPRGNEKLFFGSGTQLSVL.

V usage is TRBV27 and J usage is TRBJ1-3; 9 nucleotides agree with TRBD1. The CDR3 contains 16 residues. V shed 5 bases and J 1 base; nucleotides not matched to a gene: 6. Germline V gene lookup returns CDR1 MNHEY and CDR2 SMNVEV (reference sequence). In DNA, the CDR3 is TGTGCCAGCAGTCGAACAGGGGGCGGTTCTGGAAACACCATATATTTT. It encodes CASSRTGGGSGNTIYF.

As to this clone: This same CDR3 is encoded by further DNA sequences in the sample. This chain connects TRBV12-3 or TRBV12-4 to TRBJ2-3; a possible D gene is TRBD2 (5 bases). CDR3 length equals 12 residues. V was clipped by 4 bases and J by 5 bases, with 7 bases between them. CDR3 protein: CASSYRGDTQYF. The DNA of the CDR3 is TGTGCCAGCAGTTATCGGGGAGATACGCAGTATTTT.

CDR3 coding DNA: TGTGCCAGCAACGCTGTAGGGGAGGGCTACGAGCAGTACTTC. Encoded protein: CASNAVGEGYEQYF. The chain joins TRBV6-5 to TRBJ2-7; 7 bases line up with TRBD2. Germline V gives CDR1 MNHEY, CDR2 SVGAGI. CDR3 length: 14 amino acids. The junction had 9 bases not matched to a gene; V was cut back by 7 bases and J by 3 bases.

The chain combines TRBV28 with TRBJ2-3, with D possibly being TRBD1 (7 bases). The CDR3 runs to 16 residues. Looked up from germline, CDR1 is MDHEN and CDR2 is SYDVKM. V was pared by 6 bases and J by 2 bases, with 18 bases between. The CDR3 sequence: CASSRGTVTFTDTQYF. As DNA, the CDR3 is TGTGCCAGCAGCCGCGGGACAGTTACATTCACAGATACGCAGTATTTT.

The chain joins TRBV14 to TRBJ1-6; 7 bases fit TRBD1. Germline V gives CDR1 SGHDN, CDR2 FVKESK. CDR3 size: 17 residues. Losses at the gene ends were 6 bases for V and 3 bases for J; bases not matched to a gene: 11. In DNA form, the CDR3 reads TGTGCCAGCAGTCAAACAGGGGCAGGTTTCTATAATTCACCCCTCCACTTT. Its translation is CASSQTGAGFYNSPLHF.

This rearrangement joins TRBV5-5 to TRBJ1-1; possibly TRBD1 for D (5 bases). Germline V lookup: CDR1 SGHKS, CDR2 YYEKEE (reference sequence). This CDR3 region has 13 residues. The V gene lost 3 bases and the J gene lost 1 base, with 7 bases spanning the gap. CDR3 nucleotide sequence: TGTGCCAGCAGCTCAACAGGGAACACTGAAGCTTTCTTT. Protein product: CASSSTGNTEAFF.

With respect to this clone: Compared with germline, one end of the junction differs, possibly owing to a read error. Here the CDR3 reads CASSSALAPQSF. CDR3 bases: TGTGCCAGCAGTAGCGCGCTGGCCCCCCAGAGCTTT. This chain uses TRBV3-1 (or the pseudogene TRBV3-2) with TRBJ1-1; D uncertain. The CDR3 has 12 amino acids. Germline CDR1 and CDR2: LGHDT and YNNKEL (reference sequence).

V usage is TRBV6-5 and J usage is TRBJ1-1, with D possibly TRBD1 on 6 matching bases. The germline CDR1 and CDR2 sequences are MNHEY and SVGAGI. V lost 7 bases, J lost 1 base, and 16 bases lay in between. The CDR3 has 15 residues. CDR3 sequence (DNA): TGTGCCAGCAAGGCTCAGGGGTGGAGGAACACTGAAGCTTTCTTT. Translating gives CASKAQGWRNTEAFF.

CDR3 amino acids: CSVYPRGTGNYEQYF. CDR3 sequence (DNA): TGCAGCGTCTATCCCCGTGGGACAGGAAACTACGAGCAGTACTTC. The chain recombines TRBV29-1 with TRBJ2-7; TRBD1 aligns across 8 bases. The length of the CDR3 is 15 residues. The germline CDR1 and CDR2 sequences are SQVTM and ANQGSEA. The trim removed 6 bases at V and 3 bases at J, leaving 13 bases unmatched.

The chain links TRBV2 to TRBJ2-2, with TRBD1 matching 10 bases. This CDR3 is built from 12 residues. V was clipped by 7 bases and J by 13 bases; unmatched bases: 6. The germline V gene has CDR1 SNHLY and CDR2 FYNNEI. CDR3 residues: CASTGTGAALFF. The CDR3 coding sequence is TGTGCCAGCACCGGGACAGGGGCGGCGCTGTTTTTT.

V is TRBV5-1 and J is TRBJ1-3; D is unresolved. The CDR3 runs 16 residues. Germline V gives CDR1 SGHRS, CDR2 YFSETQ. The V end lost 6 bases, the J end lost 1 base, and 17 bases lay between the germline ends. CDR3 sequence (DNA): TGCGCCAGCACCCTATCTACCCGGGGATCTGGAAACACCATATATTTT. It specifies CASTLSTRGSGNTIYF.

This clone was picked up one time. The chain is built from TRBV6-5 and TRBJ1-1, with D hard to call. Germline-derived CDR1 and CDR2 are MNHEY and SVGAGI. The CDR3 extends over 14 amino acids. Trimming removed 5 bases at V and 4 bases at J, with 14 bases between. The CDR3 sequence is CASSPFRGLTEAFF. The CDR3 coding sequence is TGTGCCAGCAGTCCCTTTAGAGGTCTCACTGAAGCTTTCTTT.

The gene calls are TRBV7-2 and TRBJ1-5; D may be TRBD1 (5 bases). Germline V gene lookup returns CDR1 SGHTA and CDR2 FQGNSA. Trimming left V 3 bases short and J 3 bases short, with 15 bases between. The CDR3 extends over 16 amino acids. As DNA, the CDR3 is TGTGCCAGCAGCTTGTCAGCCGGGGCATTCAATCAGCCCCAGCATTTT. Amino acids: CASSLSAGAFNQPQHF.

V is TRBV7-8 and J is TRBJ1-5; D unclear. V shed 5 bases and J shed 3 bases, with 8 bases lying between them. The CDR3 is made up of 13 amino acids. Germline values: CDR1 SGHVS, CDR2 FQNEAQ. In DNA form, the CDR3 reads TGTGCCAGCAGCCTATTCTCCAATCAGCCCCAGCATTTT. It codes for CASSLFSNQPQHF.

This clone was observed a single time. The DNA for the CDR3 is TGTGCCATCAATTCAGGGGGGATAAGTGAAAAACTGTTTTTT. Its protein product is CAINSGGISEKLFF. The chain combines TRBV10-3 with TRBJ1-4, with 7 bases identical to TRBD1. The V gene's germline CDR1 is ENHRY and CDR2 SYGVKD. Losses at the gene ends were 7 bases for V and 7 bases for J; bases not matched to a gene: 9. The CDR3 has 14 residues.

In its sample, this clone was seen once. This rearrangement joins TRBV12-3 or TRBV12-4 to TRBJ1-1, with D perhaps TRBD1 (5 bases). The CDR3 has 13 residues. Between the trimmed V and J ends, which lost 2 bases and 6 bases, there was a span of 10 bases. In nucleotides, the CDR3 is TGTGCCAGCAGTTTAAGAGGGGACCCTGAAGCTTTCTTT. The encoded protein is CASSLRGDPEAFF.

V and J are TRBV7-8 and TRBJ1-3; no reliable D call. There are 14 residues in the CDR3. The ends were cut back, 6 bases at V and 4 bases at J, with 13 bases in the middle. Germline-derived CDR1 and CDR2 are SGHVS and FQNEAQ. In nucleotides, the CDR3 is TGTGCCAGCAGAGGACGGGGAGCCGGAAACACCATATATTTT. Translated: CASRGRGAGNTIYF.

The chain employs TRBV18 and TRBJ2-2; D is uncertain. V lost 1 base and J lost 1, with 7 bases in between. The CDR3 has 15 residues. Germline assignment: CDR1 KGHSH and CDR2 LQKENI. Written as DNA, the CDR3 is TGTGCCAGCTCACCACGTCCACAGAACACCGGGGAGCTGTTTTTT. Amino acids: CASSPRPQNTGELFF.

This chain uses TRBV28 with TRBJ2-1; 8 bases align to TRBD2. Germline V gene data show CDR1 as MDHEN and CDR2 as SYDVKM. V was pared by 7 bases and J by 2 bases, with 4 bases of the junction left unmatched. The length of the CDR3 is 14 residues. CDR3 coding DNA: TGTGCCAGCAAAGGCGGGGGGCCCTACAATGAGCAGTTCTTC. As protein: CASKGGGPYNEQFF.

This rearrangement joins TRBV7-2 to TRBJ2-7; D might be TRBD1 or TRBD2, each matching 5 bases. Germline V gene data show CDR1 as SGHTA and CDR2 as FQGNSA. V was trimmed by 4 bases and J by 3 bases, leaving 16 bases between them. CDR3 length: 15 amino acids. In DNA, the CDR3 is TGTGCCAGCAGCTCCGCCGGGACCGTGGGCTACGAGCAGTACTTC. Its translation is CASSSAGTVGYEQYF.

The CDR3 here is CASSPGGRYEQYF. The CDR3 DNA is TGTGCCAGCAGTCCAGGGGGGCGGTACGAGCAGTACTTC. This sequence joins TRBV5-6 and TRBJ2-7, with D possibly matching TRBD1 (7 bases). CDR1 is SGHDT, CDR2 YYEEEE, per germline. The CDR3 covers 13 residues. V lost 5 bases to trimming and J lost 4 bases, with 13 bases between them. Based on the CDR3 plus reference TRBV5-6 and TRBJ2-7, the full variable domain is DAGVTQSPTHLIKTRGQQVTLRCSPKSGHDTVSWYQQALGQGPQFIFQYYEEEERQRGNFPDRFSGHQFPNYSSELNVNALLLGDSALYLCASSPGGRYEQYFGPGTRLTVT.

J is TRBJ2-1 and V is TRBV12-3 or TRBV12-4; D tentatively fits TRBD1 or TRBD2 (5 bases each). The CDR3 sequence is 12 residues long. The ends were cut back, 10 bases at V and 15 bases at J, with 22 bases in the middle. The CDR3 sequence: CATAQGPGNPFF. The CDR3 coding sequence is TGTGCCACCGCCCAGGGTCCCGGGAACCCGTTCTTC.

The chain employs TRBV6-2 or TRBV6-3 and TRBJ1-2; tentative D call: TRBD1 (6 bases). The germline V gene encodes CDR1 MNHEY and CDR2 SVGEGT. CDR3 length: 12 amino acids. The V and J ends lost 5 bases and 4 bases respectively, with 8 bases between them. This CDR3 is CASSRQAYGYTF. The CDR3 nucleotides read TGTGCCAGCAGTCGACAGGCCTATGGCTACACCTTC.

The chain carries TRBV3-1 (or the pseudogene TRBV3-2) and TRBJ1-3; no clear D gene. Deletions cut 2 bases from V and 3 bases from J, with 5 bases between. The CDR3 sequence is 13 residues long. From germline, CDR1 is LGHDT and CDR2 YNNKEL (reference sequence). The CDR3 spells CASSQTHGNTIYF. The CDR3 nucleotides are TGTGCCAGCAGCCAAACTCATGGAAACACCATATATTTT.